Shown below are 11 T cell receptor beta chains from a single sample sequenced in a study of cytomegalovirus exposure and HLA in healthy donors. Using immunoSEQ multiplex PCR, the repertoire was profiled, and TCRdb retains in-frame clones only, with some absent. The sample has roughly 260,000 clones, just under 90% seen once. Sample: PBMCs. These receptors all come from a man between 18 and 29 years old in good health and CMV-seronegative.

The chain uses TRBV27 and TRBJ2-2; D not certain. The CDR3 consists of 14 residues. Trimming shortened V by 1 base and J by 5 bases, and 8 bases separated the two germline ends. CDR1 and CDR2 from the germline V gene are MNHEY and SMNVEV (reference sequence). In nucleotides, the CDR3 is TGTGCCAGCAGTTTATTGGCGGAGACCGGGGAGCTGTTTTTT. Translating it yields CASSLLAETGELFF.

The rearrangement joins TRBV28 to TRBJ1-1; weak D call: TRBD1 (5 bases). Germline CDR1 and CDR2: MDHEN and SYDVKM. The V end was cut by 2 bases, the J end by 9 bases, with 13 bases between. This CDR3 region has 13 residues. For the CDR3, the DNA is TGTGCCAGCAGTTTACGACAGAACCTACAAGCTTTCTTT. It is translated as CASSLRQNLQAFF.

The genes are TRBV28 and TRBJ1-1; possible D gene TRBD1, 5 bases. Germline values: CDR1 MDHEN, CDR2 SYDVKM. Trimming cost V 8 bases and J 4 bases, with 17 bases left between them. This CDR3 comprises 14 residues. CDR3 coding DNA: TGTGCCAGCGCCTCGGAGGGGCGCTTCACTGAAGCTTTCTTT. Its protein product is CASASEGRFTEAFF.

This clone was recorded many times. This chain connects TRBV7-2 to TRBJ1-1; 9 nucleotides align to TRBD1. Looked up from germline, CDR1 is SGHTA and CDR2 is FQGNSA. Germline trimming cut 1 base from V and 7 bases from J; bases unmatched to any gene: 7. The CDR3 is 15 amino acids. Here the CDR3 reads CASSLEGTGWSEAFF. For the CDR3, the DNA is TGTGCCAGCAGCTTAGAGGGGACAGGGTGGAGTGAAGCTTTCTTT.

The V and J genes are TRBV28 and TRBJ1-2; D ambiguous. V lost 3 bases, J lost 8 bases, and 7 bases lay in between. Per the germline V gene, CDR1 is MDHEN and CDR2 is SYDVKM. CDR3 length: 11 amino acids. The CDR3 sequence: CASSFVSGYTF. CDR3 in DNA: TGTGCCAGCAGTTTTGTTTCGGGCTACACCTTC.

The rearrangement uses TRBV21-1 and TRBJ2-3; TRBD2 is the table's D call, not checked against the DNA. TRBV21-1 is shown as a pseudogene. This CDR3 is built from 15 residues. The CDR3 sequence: CASSKGSGGTDTQYF. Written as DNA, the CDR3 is TGTGCCAGCAGCAAGGGTAGCGGAGGCACAGATACGCAGTATTTT.

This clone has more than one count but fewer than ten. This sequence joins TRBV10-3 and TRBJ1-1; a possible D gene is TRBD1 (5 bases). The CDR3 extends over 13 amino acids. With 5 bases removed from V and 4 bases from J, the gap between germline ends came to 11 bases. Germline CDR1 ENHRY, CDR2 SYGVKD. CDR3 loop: CAISLGEGTEAFF. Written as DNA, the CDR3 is TGTGCCATCAGTTTGGGGGAGGGCACTGAAGCTTTCTTT.

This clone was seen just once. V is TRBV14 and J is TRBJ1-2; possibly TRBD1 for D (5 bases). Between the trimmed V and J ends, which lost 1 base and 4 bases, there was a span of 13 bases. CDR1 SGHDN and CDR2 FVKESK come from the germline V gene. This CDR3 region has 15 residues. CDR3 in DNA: TGTGCCAGCAGCCAAGTTGGGTCGGGGGTCTATGGCTACACCTTC. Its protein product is CASSQVGSGVYGYTF.

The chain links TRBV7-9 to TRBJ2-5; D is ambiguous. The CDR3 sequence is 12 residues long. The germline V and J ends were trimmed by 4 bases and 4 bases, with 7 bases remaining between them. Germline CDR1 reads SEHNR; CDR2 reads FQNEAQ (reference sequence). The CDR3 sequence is CASSSLPETQYF. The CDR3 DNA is TGTGCCAGCAGCTCCCTTCCAGAGACCCAGTACTTC.

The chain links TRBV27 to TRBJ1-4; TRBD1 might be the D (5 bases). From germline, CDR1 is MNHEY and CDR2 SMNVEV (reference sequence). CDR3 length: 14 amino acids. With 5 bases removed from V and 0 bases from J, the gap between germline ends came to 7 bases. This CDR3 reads CASSPTATNEKLFF. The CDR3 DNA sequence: TGTGCCAGCAGTCCGACAGCAACTAATGAAAAACTGTTTTTT. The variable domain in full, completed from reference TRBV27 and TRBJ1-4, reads EAQVTQNPRYLITVTGKKLTVTCSQNMNHEYMSWYRQDPGLGLRQIYYSMNVEVTDKGDVPEGYKVSRKEKRNFPLILESPSPNQTSLYFCASSPTATNEKLFFGSGTQLSVL.

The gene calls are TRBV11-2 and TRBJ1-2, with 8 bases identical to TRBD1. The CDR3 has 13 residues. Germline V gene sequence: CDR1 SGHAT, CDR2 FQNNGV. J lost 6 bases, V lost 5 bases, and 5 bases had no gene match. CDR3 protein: CASSVRTGNGYTF. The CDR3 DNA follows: TGTGCCAGCAGCGTACGGACAGGGAATGGCTACACCTTC.